Given below is one T cell receptor (beta chain) in context. This clone was observed a few times. Its target antigen remains unknown. Per-nucleotide qualities are absent, and no much larger clonotype sits a single base away. This entry belongs to a study of T cells in localized non-small cell lung cancer (dated by TCRdb to about 2020). Describing the broader study: The study examined T cell repertoires in approximately 240 patients with early-stage NSCLC and compared tumors with uninvolved tumor-adjacent lungs. The cohort was made up of 236 treatment-naive NSCLC patients whose localized lung tumors had been resected. Of the NSCLC patients, 129 were male and approximately 99 were female, and the mean age was around 66 years.

Two independent pathologists confirmed that the uninvolved adjacent lung, which was taken at least 2 cm from the tumor margin, was free of atypia. At diagnosis, peripheral blood, uninvolved tumor-adjacent lung and tumor were collected and stored as a combination of fresh-frozen and FFPE material. The CDR3 spans 13 residues, from the cysteine through the phenylalanine. Only CDR3 DNA remains: 39 bases, in frame from the first base. Unmatched junction bases come to 3, with V trimmed by 7 bases and J by 1 base. The germline V gene supplies CDR1 MDHEN and CDR2 SYDVKM. Broad study findings and their caveats: Longer overall survival was associated with higher T cell density in blood, whereas shorter survival was associated with higher clonality in adjacent lung. A median of roughly 56 of the top 100 tumor clones were detected in paired uninvolved adjacent lung, and 28 of these tumor clones were also found among the top 100 clones of the paired uninvolved adjacent lung. The highest T cell clonality was observed in uninvolved tumor-adjacent lung, where clonality exceeded that of tumor, suggesting that antigenic responses were more focused in uninvolved tumor-adjacent lung. Because multi-region tumor sequencing was not done, intratumor heterogeneity could not be ruled out. Because the study design was exploratory, TCR variables were selected using unadjusted p-values without false-discovery rate correction.

TCR beta CDR3 regions were sequenced from DNA using the immunoSEQ Assay. On the authors' methods: To compute T cell density, TCR beta template counts were normalized to usable DNA, which was estimated by amplifying housekeeping genes. Using the preseqR package, richness was estimated by extrapolating to 120,000 templates for tissue samples and 400,000 templates for PBMC samples. Clonality was taken to be one minus Pielou's evenness. To identify tissue-enriched TCRs, differential abundance testing was run on productive amino-acid clonotypes with a minimum total count of 5 and an alpha of 0.1. The Jaccard Index and the Morisita Overlap Index were used to quantify repertoire overlap between compartments. GLIPH grouped TCR beta CDR3s together with public tetramer-defined viral CDR3s, and a viral motif had to include at least three viral sequences and also show V-gene enrichment. Not all clones reach the TCRdb copy of this immuneACCESS table, which keeps in-frame sequences only. Checked studies attribute under half of the gap to unresolved V genes and leave the rest unexplained. Clonal size and the V and J genes are those of that table, whereas D and trimming came from the DNA. The sample table records roughly 1,500 clones; around 26% of these occur just once. The top ten hold 20% to 25% of the sample.

The sequence came from a man between 35 and 75 years old with stage II squamous cell lung carcinoma. The starting material was normal lung tissue next to the tumor, obtained before any cancer treatment. This chain joins TRBV28 to TRBJ1-1, and TRBD1 aligns with 7 junction nucleotides. The DNA is TGTGCCAGCACTCGGACAGGGAACACTGAAGCTTTCTTT. Protein translation: CASTRTGNTEAFF.